Listed below are T cell receptor beta chains from one sample, sequenced in a study of blood T cell repertoires in COVID-19. Profiling relied on immunoSEQ multiplex PCR, and the TCRdb table lists in-frame clones only, not all of them. The sample lists roughly 200,000 clones, approximately 85% occurring once. The sample consisted of peripheral blood. The source of these receptors is a man aged 60 to 75 with acute or convalescent COVID-19. CDR3s include the opening cysteine and the closing phenylalanine or tryptophan. D genes are given only for firm matches. A row's size may be missing; if present it is once, few, many or a size class.

V gene	J gene	D gene	clone size	CDR3 protein	CDR3 DNA
TRBV19	TRBJ1-2	.	.	CASSYPGGGADNYGYTF	TGTGCCAGTAGTTATCCAGGTGGAGGGGCGGATAACTATGGCTACACCTTC
TRBV4-1	TRBJ1-1	.	once	CASSHPDRRNTEAFF	TGCGCCAGCAGCCACCCTGACAGAAGGAACACTGAAGCTTTCTTT
TRBV27	TRBJ2-3	.	many	CASRGQGRNTQYF	TGTGCCAGCAGAGGGCAGGGGAGAAATACGCAGTATTTT
TRBV4-1	TRBJ2-1	.	.	CASSQFLDTKNEQFF	TGCGCCAGCAGCCAATTTCTGGACACTAAGAATGAGCAGTTCTTC
TRBV5-8	TRBJ2-5	TRBD2	.	CASSFRPSGSLETQYF	TGTGCCAGCAGCTTCCGTCCTAGCGGGAGTTTGGAGACCCAGTACTTC
TRBV5-5	TRBJ2-7	TRBD1	.	CASSVASDPGQGGREQYF	TGTGCCAGCAGCGTAGCCAGCGACCCGGGACAGGGAGGTCGAGAGCAGTACTTC
TRBV10-3	TRBJ2-1	TRBD2	.	CAISVPGLAGDNEQFF	TGTGCCATCAGTGTTCCGGGACTAGCGGGAGACAATGAGCAGTTCTTC
TRBV5-1	TRBJ1-6	.	.	CASSRDNQNSPLHF	TGCGCCAGCAGCCGGGACAACCAAAATTCACCCCTCCACTTT
TRBV4-3	TRBJ1-2	TRBD1	.	CASSQDDRGIRYGYTF	TGCGCCAGCAGCCAGGACGACAGGGGGATTAGATATGGCTACACCTTC
TRBV3-1/TRBV3-2	TRBJ2-5	TRBD1	.	CASSRGTGETQYF	TGTGCCAGCAGCCGCGGGACAGGGGAGACCCAGTACTTC
TRBV12-3/TRBV12-4	TRBJ1-5	.	.	CASSSGKNQPQHF	TGTGCCAGCAGTTCAGGAAAAAATCAGCCCCAGCATTTT
TRBV18	TRBJ1-2	.	.	CASSSIEDRPYGYTF	TGTGCCAGCTCGTCAATCGAGGACAGACCCTATGGCTACACCTTC
TRBV27	TRBJ2-1	.	.	CASSFSLNNEQFF	TGTGCCAGCAGTTTTAGTCTCAACAATGAGCAGTTCTTC
TRBV5-6	TRBJ2-7	.	.	CASSPGTRHYEQYF	TGTGCCAGCAGCCCGGGTACTAGGCACTACGAGCAGTACTTC
TRBV5-1	TRBJ2-2	.	.	CASSFGFNTGELFF	TGCGCCAGCAGCTTTGGCTTTAACACCGGGGAGCTGTTTTTT
TRBV28	TRBJ2-7	TRBD2	.	CASSRIGLAEYEQYF	TGTGCCAGCAGCCGTATCGGACTAGCGGAATACGAGCAGTACTTC
TRBV27	TRBJ2-7	.	.	CASSAYGGGQTYEQYF	TGTGCCAGCAGTGCCTATGGGGGGGGCCAAACCTACGAGCAGTACTTC
TRBV12-3/TRBV12-4	TRBJ2-1	TRBD2	.	CASRLAYYNEQFF	TGTGCCAGCCGACTAGCGTATTACAATGAGCAGTTCTTC
TRBV5-1	TRBJ2-1	.	.	CASSSGSENEQFF	TGCGCCAGCAGCTCCGGGAGCGAAAATGAGCAGTTCTTC
TRBV19	TRBJ2-2	.	.	CASSTQLGAAGELFF	TGTGCCAGTAGTACCCAATTGGGGGCTGCCGGGGAGCTGTTTTTT
TRBV18	TRBJ2-1	TRBD1	.	CASSLMGTGAYNEQFF	TGTGCCAGCTCACTCATGGGGACAGGGGCTTACAATGAGCAGTTCTTC
TRBV9	TRBJ1-1	.	.	CASSALLNTEAFF	TGTGCCAGCAGCGCCCTATTAAACACTGAAGCTTTCTTT
TRBV5-8	TRBJ2-3	TRBD1	.	CASSLSGTGLTDTQYF	TGTGCCAGCAGTTTATCCGGGACAGGGCTCACAGATACGCAGTATTTT
TRBV6-1	TRBJ2-7	.	.	CASSEGGWGATFYEQYF	TGTGCCAGCAGTGAAGGAGGTTGGGGCGCTACCTTCTACGAGCAGTACTTC
TRBV9	TRBJ1-1	TRBD1	.	CASSAQGAPEAFF	TGTGCCAGCAGCGCTCAGGGGGCCCCTGAAGCTTTCTTT
TRBV7-9	TRBJ2-1	TRBD2	.	CASSSPGLAGVEQFF	TGTGCCAGCAGCTCACCGGGACTAGCGGGAGTTGAGCAGTTCTTC